The 32 T cell receptor beta chains reported below all come from one sample, sequenced in a study of shared clonotypes between healthy human individuals. Measured with immunoSEQ multiplex PCR; TCRdb has only the in-frame clones, and not every one. The sample yields millions of clones, 90% to 95% seen once. The material sequenced was naive CD4+ T cells sorted from blood. Described subset: CD45RA+ positively selected. Receptors originate from a man younger than 30 in good health.

The CDR3 here is CASSLGSAGYATQYF. The CDR3 DNA reads as TGTGCCAGCAGCTTGGGGTCCGCTGGCTACGCTACCCAGTACTTC. The chain couples TRBV11-2 to TRBJ2-5, with D uncertain. V was clipped by 3 bases and J by 8 bases, with 19 bases between them. This CDR3 is built from 15 residues. CDR1 and CDR2 (germline): SGHAT, FQNNGV.

The rearrangement uses TRBV5-1 and TRBJ2-5; D is unclear. This CDR3 region has 15 residues. Germline V gene sequence: CDR1 SGHRS, CDR2 YFSETQ. V lost 0 bases and J lost 7, with 16 bases in between. The CDR3 sequence is CASSLEEPPKATQYF. CDR3 sequence (DNA): TGCGCCAGCAGCTTGGAAGAGCCCCCCAAGGCGACCCAGTACTTC.

Regarding this clone: Within the sample, other DNA sequences also encode this same CDR3. CDR3 region: CASSEPGSGNTIYF. The CDR3 nucleotides are TGTGCCAGCAGTGAACCCGGGTCTGGAAACACCATATATTTT. This rearrangement joins TRBV6-1 to TRBJ1-3; no firm D call. V dropped 2 bases and J dropped 1 base, with 6 bases sitting between them. CDR1 MNHNS and CDR2 SASEGT come from the germline V gene. The CDR3 runs 14 residues.

This chain uses TRBV5-6 with TRBJ1-3, with TRBD1 matching 7 bases. The V gene end was trimmed by 1 base and the J gene end by 4 bases; junction bases not matched to a gene: 2. The CDR3 is 14 amino acids. In germline, CDR1 is SGHDT, CDR2 YYEEEE. CDR3 sequence: CASSLRGLGNTIYF. The CDR3 DNA reads TGTGCCAGCAGCTTGAGGGGGCTGGGAAACACCATATATTTT.

This chain uses TRBV10-3 with TRBJ2-7; TRBD1 aligns across 12 bases. The CDR3 loop spans 14 amino acids. V was clipped by 5 bases and J by 5 bases; unmatched bases: 4. Germline values: CDR1 ENHRY, CDR2 SYGVKD. In DNA, the CDR3 is TGTGCCATCAGTCTGGGGACAGGGGGCAACGAGCAGTACTTC. The encoded protein is CAISLGTGGNEQYF.

V gene TRBV5-5 combines with J gene TRBJ2-7; 10 bases agree with TRBD1. Germline CDR1 SGHKS, CDR2 YYEKEE (reference sequence). The CDR3 length is 15 residues. Trimming at V came to 4 bases and at J to 7 bases, leaving 11 bases not matched to a gene. CDR3 DNA sequence: TGTGCCAGCAGCCTGATAAGGACAGGGGGGCAAGAGCAGTACTTC. It yields the protein CASSLIRTGGQEQYF.

The chain couples TRBV11-2 to TRBJ2-1, with D maybe TRBD1 (6 bases). V was trimmed by 4 bases and J by 1 base, leaving 17 bases between them. Germline V gene lookup returns CDR1 SGHAT and CDR2 FQNNGV. CDR3 length: 17 residues. CDR3 nucleotides: TGTGCCAGCAGCTCCCGGTCTAGCAGGGGTTCCTACAATGAGCAGTTCTTC. It translates to CASSSRSSRGSYNEQFF.

The chain has TRBV27 and TRBJ1-3, with D hard to call. CDR3 length: 15 amino acids. Trimming stripped 7 bases from V and 2 bases from J, with 15 bases between. Germline loops: CDR1 MNHEY, CDR2 SMNVEV (reference sequence). For the CDR3, the DNA is TGTGCCAGCACAGAGAATTGGGGAACTGGAAACACCATATATTTT. Encoded protein: CASTENWGTGNTIYF.

The gene calls are TRBV4-1 and TRBJ2-4; no definite D call. V was shortened by 0 bases and J by 7 bases, with 16 bases between the two germline ends. CDR1 and CDR2 (germline): MGHRA, YSYEKL. The CDR3 covers 16 residues. This CDR3 reads CASSQEGRVSGNIQYF. CDR3 DNA sequence: TGCGCCAGCAGCCAAGAGGGAAGGGTCAGTGGGAACATTCAGTACTTC.

CDR3 bases: TGCGCCAGCAGCACCGGGCCCCCTGGGGGACCCGGGGAGCTGTTTTTT. Translation gives CASSTGPPGGPGELFF. The chain combines TRBV5-1 with TRBJ2-2; tentatively, D is TRBD1 or TRBD2 (5 bases each). The ends were cut back, 4 bases at V and 6 bases at J, with 19 bases in the middle. Germline V gene data show CDR1 as SGHRS and CDR2 as YFSETQ. CDR3 length equals 16 residues.

J is TRBJ1-2 and V is TRBV5-1; tentative D call: TRBD1 (6 bases). This CDR3 has 15 amino acids. Trimming cost V 0 bases and J 2 bases, with 11 bases left between them. Germline V lookup: CDR1 SGHRS, CDR2 YFSETQ. This CDR3 is CASSLVGGTNYGYTF. In DNA form, the CDR3 reads TGCGCCAGCAGCTTGGTTGGGGGCACCAACTATGGCTACACCTTC.

V is TRBV7-2 and J is TRBJ2-7; unclear D gene. The V gene lost 5 bases and the J gene lost 0 bases, with 5 bases spanning the gap. Per germline, CDR1 SGHTA and CDR2 FQGNSA. The CDR3 covers 12 residues. The chain's CDR3 is CASSDSSYEQYF. CDR3 sequence (DNA): TGTGCCAGCAGCGATAGCTCCTACGAGCAGTACTTC.

This clone is a singleton in its sample. The chain is built from TRBV28 and TRBJ2-7; D remains ambiguous. Germline CDR1 reads MDHEN; CDR2 reads SYDVKM. This CDR3 spans 14 amino acids. The V end lost 4 bases, the J end lost 3 bases, and 13 bases lay between the germline ends. The CDR3 sequence is CASSSSDGIYEQYF. CDR3 nucleotides: TGTGCCAGCAGTTCCTCCGATGGCATCTACGAGCAGTACTTC.

This clone was seen just once. The chain combines TRBV19 with TRBJ1-2, with 7 bases matching TRBD1. V gave up 7 bases and J gave up 4 bases; unmatched junction bases: 6. This CDR3 contains 13 residues. Germline CDR1 and CDR2: LNHDA and SQIVND (reference sequence). CDR3 protein: CASTPGQLYGYTF. DNA of the CDR3: TGTGCCAGTACCCCGGGACAGCTCTATGGCTACACCTTC.

The chain carries TRBV7-9 and TRBJ2-5, with 10 positions matching TRBD1. Unmatched junction bases numbered 10, after V lost 5 bases and J lost 4 bases. The CDR3 length is 16 residues. Germline V gene sequence: CDR1 SEHNR, CDR2 FQNEAQ (reference sequence). This CDR3 is CASSRDRGVLGETQYF. The CDR3 DNA sequence: TGTGCCAGCAGCCGGGACAGGGGAGTCCTCGGAGAGACCCAGTACTTC.

This sequence joins TRBV7-2 and TRBJ1-4; the D gene is possibly TRBD1 (6 bases). Germline V gene data show CDR1 as SGHTA and CDR2 as FQGNSA. V was trimmed by 1 base and J by 3 bases, leaving 9 bases between them. CDR3 size: 15 residues. The CDR3 loop reads CASSLVSGANEKLFF. Written as DNA, the CDR3 is TGTGCCAGCAGCTTAGTCTCAGGGGCTAATGAAAAACTGTTTTTT.

A remark on this clone: Other DNA sequences of this sample code for an identical CDR3. The chain carries TRBV18 and TRBJ1-4; D is unclear. Germline values: CDR1 KGHSH, CDR2 LQKENI. V was shortened by 2 bases and J by 8 bases, with 6 bases between the two germline ends. The CDR3 consists of 12 residues. CDR3 in DNA: TGTGCCAGCTCACCATCGAGAGAAAAACTGTTTTTT. Translated: CASSPSREKLFF.

The chain joins TRBV11-2 to TRBJ2-2; a possible D gene is TRBD2 (6 bases). Germline CDR1 and CDR2: SGHAT and FQNNGV. Trimming shortened V by 3 bases and J by 4 bases, and 9 bases separated the two germline ends. The CDR3 has 14 residues. This CDR3 reads CASSFRESTGELFF. In DNA, the CDR3 is TGTGCCAGCAGCTTCCGGGAGTCCACCGGGGAGCTGTTTTTT.

The chain joins TRBV30 to TRBJ2-5; D is perhaps TRBD2 (6 bases). The V gene's germline CDR1 is GTSNPN and CDR2 SVGIG (reference sequence). This CDR3 contains 14 residues. The CDR3 DNA reads TGTGCTTATCTAACTCGGGGGAACCAAGAGACCCAGTACTTC. Protein sequence: CAYLTRGNQETQYF.

The rearrangement links TRBV14 to TRBJ2-7, with TRBD1 matching 7 bases. V lost 2 bases and J lost 2; bases outside the gene matches: 9. The CDR3 sequence is 16 residues long. The V gene's germline CDR1 is SGHDN and CDR2 FVKESK. This CDR3 reads CASSQTGVVFAYEQYF. The CDR3 DNA is TGTGCCAGCAGCCAAACAGGGGTCGTATTTGCCTACGAGCAGTACTTC.

As regards this clone: Other DNA sequences in the sample encode the same CDR3. The V and J genes are TRBV5-1 and TRBJ2-1; 7 bases align to TRBD2. The germline V gene encodes CDR1 SGHRS and CDR2 YFSETQ. This CDR3 has 14 amino acids. J lost 5 bases, V lost 0 bases, and 2 bases had no gene match. The CDR3 bases are TGCGCCAGCAGCTTGGTGGGGGGGGACAATGAGCAGTTCTTC. Protein sequence: CASSLVGGDNEQFF.

This chain's CDR3 is CASSDSPTTSYEQYF. CDR3 coding DNA: TGTGCCAGCAGCGACTCACCTACCACCTCCTACGAGCAGTACTTC. The gene calls are TRBV5-6 and TRBJ2-7; no firm D call. V lost 4 bases and J lost 0, with 14 bases in between. The length of the CDR3 is 15 residues. In germline, CDR1 is SGHDT, CDR2 YYEEEE. The full variable domain, rest sourced from reference TRBV5-6 and TRBJ2-7, is DAGVTQSPTHLIKTRGQQVTLRCSPKSGHDTVSWYQQALGQGPQFIFQYYEEEERQRGNFPDRFSGHQFPNYSSELNVNALLLGDSALYLCASSDSPTTSYEQYFGPGTRLTVT.

This chain uses TRBV4-2 with TRBJ1-5; perhaps TRBD1 as D (6 bases). Germline CDR1 reads LGHNA; CDR2 reads YNFKEQ. V was pared by 2 bases and J by 4 bases, with 9 bases between. The CDR3 runs 14 residues. This CDR3 is CASSQQGWNQPQHF. Written as DNA, the CDR3 is TGTGCCAGCAGCCAACAGGGGTGGAATCAGCCCCAGCATTTT.

This clone was found a few times. At the DNA level, this CDR3 is encoded by other sequences in the same sample as well. The chain links TRBV19 to TRBJ1-5, with a possible D match to TRBD1 (6 bases). This CDR3 has 15 amino acids. The ends were cut back, 3 bases at V and 1 base at J, with 10 bases in the middle. In germline, CDR1 is LNHDA, CDR2 SQIVND (reference sequence). Here the CDR3 reads CASSIGQTSNQPQHF. The CDR3 region has the DNA TGTGCCAGTAGTATCGGACAGACCAGCAATCAGCCCCAGCATTTT.

The rearrangement uses TRBV5-1 and TRBJ2-6; 10 nucleotides line up with TRBD1. From germline, CDR1 is SGHRS and CDR2 YFSETQ. With V trimmed by 2 bases and J by 2 bases, 7 bases remained unmatched. The CDR3 loop spans 18 amino acids. CDR3: CASSLSGTGATGANVLTF. Written as DNA, the CDR3 is TGCGCCAGCAGCTTATCCGGGACAGGGGCTACTGGGGCCAACGTCCTGACTTTC.

The rearrangement links TRBV7-9 to TRBJ2-3; TRBD2 aligns across 7 bases. CDR1 and CDR2 from the germline V gene are SEHNR and FQNEAQ (reference sequence). V dropped 5 bases and J dropped 5; count of bases not matched to a gene: 10. The CDR3 runs 15 residues. CDR3: CASSRLGGGGDTQYF. Written as DNA, the CDR3 is TGTGCCAGCAGCCGCCTTGGCGGGGGTGGAGATACGCAGTATTTT.

This clone was detected only once. J is TRBJ1-1 and V is TRBV10-3; TRBD1 might be the D (5 bases). Trimming cost V 9 bases and J 5 bases, with 16 bases left between them. Germline assignment: CDR1 ENHRY and CDR2 SYGVKD. The CDR3 covers 13 residues. The CDR3 region has the DNA TGTGCCATGAGTCAGGACACGTTAACTGAAGCTTTCTTT. Protein: CAMSQDTLTEAFF.

This chain links TRBV19 with TRBJ2-4; TRBD1 or TRBD2 may be the D gene (5 bases each). This CDR3 is 16 amino acids long. CDR1 and CDR2 from the germline V gene are LNHDA and SQIVND (reference sequence). Trimming took off 5 bases at V and 1 base at J, with 15 bases between the two ends. CDR3: CASSLLVGVAKNIQYF. The CDR3 nucleotides read TGTGCCAGTAGTCTTCTCGTGGGGGTGGCCAAAAACATTCAGTACTTC. The full variable domain, completed using reference TRBV19 and TRBJ2-4, is DGGITQSPKYLFRKEGQNVTLSCEQNLNHDAMYWYRQDPGQGLRLIYYSQIVNDFQKGDIAEGYSVSREKKESFPLTVTSAQKNPTAFYLCASSLLVGVAKNIQYFGAGTRLSVL.

This sequence joins TRBV9 and TRBJ1-1; possible D gene TRBD1, 6 bases. The CDR3 has 15 amino acids. Looked up from germline, CDR1 is SGDLS and CDR2 is YYNGEE. Deletions cut 3 bases from V and 0 bases from J, with 12 bases between. CDR3 in DNA: TGTGCCAGCAGCGAAGAGGGGGTCCTGAACACTGAAGCTTTCTTT. Its translation is CASSEEGVLNTEAFF.

The genes are TRBV5-1 and TRBJ2-2; 16 bases map to TRBD2. V shed 1 base, J shed 3 bases, and the junction held 9 bases outside the gene matches. CDR3 size: 20 residues. Germline CDR1 SGHRS, CDR2 YFSETQ. In DNA, the CDR3 is TGCGCCAGCAGCTTGAGAGGGACTAGCGGGAGGGCCTGGGACACCGGGGAGCTGTTTTTT. Protein sequence: CASSLRGTSGRAWDTGELFF.

The chain couples TRBV19 to TRBJ1-3, with a weak D call TRBD1 (5 bases). Trimming stripped 7 bases from V and 1 base from J, with 11 bases between. The V gene's germline CDR1 is LNHDA and CDR2 SQIVND (reference sequence). The CDR3 is made up of 14 amino acids. DNA of the CDR3: TGTGCCAGTACCTCGACAGATTCTGGAAACACCATATATTTT. It translates to CASTSTDSGNTIYF.

This chain uses TRBV4-1 with TRBJ2-7; tentatively, D is TRBD1 (5 bases). This CDR3 spans 15 amino acids. Germline CDR1 and CDR2: MGHRA and YSYEKL. Trimming cost V 0 bases and J 5 bases, with 14 bases left between them. CDR3 sequence: CASSQDSRVGHEQYF. Here the CDR3 DNA reads TGCGCCAGCAGCCAAGATTCCAGGGTTGGGCACGAGCAGTACTTC.